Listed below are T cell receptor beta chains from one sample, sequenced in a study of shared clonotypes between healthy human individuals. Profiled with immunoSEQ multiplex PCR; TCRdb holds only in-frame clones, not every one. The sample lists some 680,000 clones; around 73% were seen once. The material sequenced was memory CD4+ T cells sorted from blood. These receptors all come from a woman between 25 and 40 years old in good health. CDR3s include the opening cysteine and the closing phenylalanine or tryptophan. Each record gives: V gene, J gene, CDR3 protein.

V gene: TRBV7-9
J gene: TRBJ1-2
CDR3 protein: CASSGWSFVDYGYTF

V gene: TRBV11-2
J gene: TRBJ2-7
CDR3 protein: CASSPGVAGVHEQYF

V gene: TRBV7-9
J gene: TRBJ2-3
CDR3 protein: CASSLSGRDTQYF

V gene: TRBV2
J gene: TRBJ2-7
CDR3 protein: CASTFDPGTSYEQYF

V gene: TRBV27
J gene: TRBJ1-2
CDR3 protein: CASSLITGGNYGYTF

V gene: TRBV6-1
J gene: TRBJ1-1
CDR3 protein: CASSPRGGNTEAFF

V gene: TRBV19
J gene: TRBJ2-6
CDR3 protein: CASSISRSGANVLTF

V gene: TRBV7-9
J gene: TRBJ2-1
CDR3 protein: CASSLGTSGSEEQFF

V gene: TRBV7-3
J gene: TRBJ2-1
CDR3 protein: CASSAPVAGGYNEQFF

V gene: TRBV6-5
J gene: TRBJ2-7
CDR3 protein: CASSYLGQSSYEQYF

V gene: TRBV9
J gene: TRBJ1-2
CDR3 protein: CASSVPPVLNYGYTF

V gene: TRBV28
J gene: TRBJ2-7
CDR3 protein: CASSPYATVEQYF

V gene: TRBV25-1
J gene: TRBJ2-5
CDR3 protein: CASTLAGAVETQYF

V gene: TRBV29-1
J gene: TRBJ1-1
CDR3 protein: CSAPGDGNTEAFF

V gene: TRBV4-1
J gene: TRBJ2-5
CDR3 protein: CASSQDWGETQYF

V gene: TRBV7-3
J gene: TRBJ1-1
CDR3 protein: CASSHRWNTEAFF

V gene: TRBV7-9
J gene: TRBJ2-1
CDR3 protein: CASSFRALVAYNEQFF

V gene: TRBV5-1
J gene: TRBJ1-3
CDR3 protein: CASSPTSGNTIYF

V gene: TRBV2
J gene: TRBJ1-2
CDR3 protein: CASSVRGQNYGYTF

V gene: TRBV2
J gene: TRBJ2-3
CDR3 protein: CASRADSTDTQYF

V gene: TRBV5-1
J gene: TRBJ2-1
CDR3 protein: CASIEGASGTANNEQFF

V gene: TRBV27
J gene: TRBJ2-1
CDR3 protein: CASGSGSSFSYNEQFF

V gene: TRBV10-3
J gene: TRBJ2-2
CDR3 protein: CAISRNTGELFF

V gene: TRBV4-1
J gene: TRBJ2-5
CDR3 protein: CASSQGQGTETQYF

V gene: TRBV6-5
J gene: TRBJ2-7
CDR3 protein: CASSYSRTSDEQYF

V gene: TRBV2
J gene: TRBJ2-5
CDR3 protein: CASRDQETQYF

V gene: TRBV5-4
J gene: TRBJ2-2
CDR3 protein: CASSSATGRTGELFF

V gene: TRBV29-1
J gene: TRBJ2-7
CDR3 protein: CSGAGTLGAEQYF

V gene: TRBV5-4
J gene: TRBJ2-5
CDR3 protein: CASSPGGAGGGTQYF

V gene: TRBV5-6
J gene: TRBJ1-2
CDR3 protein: CASRGNRTGVTRNYGYTF

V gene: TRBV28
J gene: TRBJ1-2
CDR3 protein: CASTLLTENYGYTF

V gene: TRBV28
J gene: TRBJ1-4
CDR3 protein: CASSLPGQGNEKLFF

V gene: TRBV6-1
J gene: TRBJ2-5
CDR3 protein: CASSAAKRAQETQYF

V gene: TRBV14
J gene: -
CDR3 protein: CASSRLGYREAYEQYF

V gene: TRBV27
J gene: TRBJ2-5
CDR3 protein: CASSLDTGGQETQYF

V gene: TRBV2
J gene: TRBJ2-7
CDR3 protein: CASTPAYEQYF

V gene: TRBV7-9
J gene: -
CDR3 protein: CASSYRGGLASEQYF

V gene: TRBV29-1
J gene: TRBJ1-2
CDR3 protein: CSVPGKGNYGYTF

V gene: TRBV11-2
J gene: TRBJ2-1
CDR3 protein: CASSLDFGTRYNEQFF

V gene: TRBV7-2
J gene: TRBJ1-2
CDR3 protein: CASTGMGKANYGYTF

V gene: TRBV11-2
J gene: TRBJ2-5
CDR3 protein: CASSLGGSETQYF

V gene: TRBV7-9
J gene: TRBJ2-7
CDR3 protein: CASSARQGFSYEQYF

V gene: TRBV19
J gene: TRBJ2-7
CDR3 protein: CASTTGQGIREQYF